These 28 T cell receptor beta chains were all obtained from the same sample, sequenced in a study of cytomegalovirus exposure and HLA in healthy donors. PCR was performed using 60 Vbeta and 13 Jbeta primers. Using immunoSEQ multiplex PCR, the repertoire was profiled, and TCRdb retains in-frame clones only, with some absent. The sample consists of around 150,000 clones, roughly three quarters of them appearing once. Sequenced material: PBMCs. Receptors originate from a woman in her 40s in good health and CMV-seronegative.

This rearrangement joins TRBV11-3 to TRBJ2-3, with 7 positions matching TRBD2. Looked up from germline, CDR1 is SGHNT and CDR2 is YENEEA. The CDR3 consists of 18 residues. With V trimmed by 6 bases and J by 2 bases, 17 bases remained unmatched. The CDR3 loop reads CASSLAIGRGRDTDTQYF. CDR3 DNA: TGTGCCAGCAGTCTGGCGATAGGGCGGGGGAGAGACACAGATACGCAGTATTTT.

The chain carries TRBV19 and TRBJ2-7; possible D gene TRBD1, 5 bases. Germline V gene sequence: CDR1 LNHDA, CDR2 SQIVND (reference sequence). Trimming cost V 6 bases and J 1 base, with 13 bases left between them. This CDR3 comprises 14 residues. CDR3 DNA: TGTGCCAGTAGACCCGACAGTCCATCCTACGAGCAGTACTTC. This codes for CASRPDSPSYEQYF. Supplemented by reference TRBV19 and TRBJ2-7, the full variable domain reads DGGITQSPKYLFRKEGQNVTLSCEQNLNHDAMYWYRQDPGQGLRLIYYSQIVNDFQKGDIAEGYSVSREKKESFPLTVTSAQKNPTAFYLCASRPDSPSYEQYFGPGTRLTVT.

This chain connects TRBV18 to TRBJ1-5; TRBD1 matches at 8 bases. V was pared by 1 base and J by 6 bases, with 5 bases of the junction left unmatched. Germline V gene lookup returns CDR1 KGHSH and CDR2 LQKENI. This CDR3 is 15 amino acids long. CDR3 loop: CASSPQTGESQPQHF. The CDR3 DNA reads TGTGCCAGCTCACCACAGACAGGGGAAAGTCAGCCCCAGCATTTT. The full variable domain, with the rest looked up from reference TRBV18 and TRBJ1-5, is NAGVMQNPRHLVRRRGQEARLRCSPMKGHSHVYWYRQLPEEGLKFMVYLQKENIIDESGMPKERFSAEFPKEGPSILRIQQVVRGDSAAYFCASSPQTGESQPQHFGDGTRLSIL.

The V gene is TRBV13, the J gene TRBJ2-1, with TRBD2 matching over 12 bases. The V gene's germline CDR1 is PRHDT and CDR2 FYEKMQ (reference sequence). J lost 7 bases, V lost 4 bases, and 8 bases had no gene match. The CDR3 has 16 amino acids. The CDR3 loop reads CASSYLLAGGHNEQFF. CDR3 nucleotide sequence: TGTGCCAGCAGCTACCTTCTAGCGGGGGGGCATAATGAGCAGTTCTTC.

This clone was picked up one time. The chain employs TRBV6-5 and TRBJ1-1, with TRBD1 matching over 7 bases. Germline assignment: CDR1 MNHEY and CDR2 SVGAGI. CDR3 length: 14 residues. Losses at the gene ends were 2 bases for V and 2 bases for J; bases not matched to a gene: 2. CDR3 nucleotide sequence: TGTGCCAGCAGTTACGGGACAGTAAACACTGAAGCTTTCTTT. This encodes CASSYGTVNTEAFF.

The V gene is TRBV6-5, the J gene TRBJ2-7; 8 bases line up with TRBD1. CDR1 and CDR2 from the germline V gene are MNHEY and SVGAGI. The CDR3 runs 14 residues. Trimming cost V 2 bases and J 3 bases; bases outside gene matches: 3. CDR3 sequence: CASSYDRGFYEQYF. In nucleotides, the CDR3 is TGTGCCAGCAGTTACGACAGGGGCTTCTACGAGCAGTACTTC.

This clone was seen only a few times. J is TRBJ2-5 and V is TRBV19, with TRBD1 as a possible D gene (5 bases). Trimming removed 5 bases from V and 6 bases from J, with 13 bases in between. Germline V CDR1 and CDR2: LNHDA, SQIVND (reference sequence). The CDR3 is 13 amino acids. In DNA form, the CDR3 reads TGTGCCAGTAGTGCGGACACCCAGAAGACCCAGTACTTC. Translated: CASSADTQKTQYF.

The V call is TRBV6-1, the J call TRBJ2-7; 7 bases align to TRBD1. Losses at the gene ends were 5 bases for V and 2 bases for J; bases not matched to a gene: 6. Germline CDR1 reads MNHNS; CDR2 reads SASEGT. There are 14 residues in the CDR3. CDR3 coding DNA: TGTGCCAGCAGTTGGCGACAGGGCACCTACGAGCAGTACTTC. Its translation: CASSWRQGTYEQYF.

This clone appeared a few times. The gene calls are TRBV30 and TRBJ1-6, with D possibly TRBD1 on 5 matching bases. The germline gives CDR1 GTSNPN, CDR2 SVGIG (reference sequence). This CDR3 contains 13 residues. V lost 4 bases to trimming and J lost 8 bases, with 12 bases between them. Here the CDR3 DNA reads TGTGCCTGGACGGGGGAGGTAGATTCACCCCTCCACTTT. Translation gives CAWTGEVDSPLHF.

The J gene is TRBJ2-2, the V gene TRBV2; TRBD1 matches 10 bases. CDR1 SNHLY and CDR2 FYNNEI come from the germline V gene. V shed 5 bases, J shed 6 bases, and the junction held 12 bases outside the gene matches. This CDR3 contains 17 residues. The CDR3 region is CASSPPSETGGPGELFF. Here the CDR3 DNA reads TGTGCCAGCAGTCCGCCGTCAGAGACAGGGGGCCCCGGGGAGCTGTTTTTT. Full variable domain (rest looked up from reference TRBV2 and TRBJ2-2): EPEVTQTPSHQVTQMGQEVILRCVPISNHLYFYWYRQILGQKVEFLVSFYNNEISEKSEIFDDQFSVERPDGSNFTLKIRSTKLEDSAMYFCASSPPSETGGPGELFFGEGSRLTVL.

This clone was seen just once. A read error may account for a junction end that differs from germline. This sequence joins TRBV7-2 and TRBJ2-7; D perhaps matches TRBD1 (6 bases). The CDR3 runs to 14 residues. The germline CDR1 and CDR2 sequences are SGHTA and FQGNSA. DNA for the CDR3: TGTGCCAGCAGCTTAGATTTTACAGGGTCTCGAATCCACTTC. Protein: CASSLDFTGSRIHF.

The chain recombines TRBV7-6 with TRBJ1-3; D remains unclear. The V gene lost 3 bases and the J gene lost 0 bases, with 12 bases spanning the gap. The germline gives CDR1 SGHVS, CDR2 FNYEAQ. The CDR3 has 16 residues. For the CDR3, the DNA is TGTGCCAGCAGCTTGGGCAGAACGAACTCTGGAAACACCATATATTTT. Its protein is CASSLGRTNSGNTIYF.

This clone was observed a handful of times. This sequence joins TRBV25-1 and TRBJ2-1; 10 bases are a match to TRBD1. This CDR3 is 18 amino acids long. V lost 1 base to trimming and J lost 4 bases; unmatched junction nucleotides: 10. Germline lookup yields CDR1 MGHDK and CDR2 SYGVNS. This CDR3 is CASSESWGRDRGYNEQFF. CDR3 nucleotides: TGTGCCAGCAGTGAATCTTGGGGCCGGGACAGGGGTTACAATGAGCAGTTCTTC.

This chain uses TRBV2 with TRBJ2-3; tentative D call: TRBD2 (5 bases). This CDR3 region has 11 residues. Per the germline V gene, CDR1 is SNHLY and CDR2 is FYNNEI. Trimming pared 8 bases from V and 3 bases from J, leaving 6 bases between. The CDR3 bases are TGTGCCAGCGGGGAGACAGATACGCAGTATTTT. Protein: CASGETDTQYF.

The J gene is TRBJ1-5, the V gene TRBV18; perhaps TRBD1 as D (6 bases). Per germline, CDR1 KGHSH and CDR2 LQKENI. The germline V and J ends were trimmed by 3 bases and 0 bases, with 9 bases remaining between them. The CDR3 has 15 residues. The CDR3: CASSPGTNSNQPQHF. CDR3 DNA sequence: TGTGCCAGCTCACCCGGGACAAATAGCAATCAGCCCCAGCATTTT.

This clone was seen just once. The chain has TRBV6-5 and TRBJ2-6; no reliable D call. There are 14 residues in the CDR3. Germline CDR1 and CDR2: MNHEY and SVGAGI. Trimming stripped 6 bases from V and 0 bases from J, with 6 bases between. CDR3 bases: TGTGCCAGCAGGAAACTCTCTGGGGCCAACGTCCTGACTTTC. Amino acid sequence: CASRKLSGANVLTF.

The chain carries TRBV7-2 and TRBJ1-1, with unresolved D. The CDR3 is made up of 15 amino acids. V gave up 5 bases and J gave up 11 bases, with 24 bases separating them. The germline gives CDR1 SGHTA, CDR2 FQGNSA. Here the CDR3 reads CASSAVGVIISGAFF. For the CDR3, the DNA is TGTGCCAGCAGCGCCGTGGGAGTCATCATAAGCGGGGCTTTCTTT.

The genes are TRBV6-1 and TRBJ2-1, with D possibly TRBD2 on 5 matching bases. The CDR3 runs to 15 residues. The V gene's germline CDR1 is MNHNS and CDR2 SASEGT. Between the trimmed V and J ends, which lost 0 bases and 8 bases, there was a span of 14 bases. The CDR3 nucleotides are TGTGCCAGCAGTGAAGCTTTGGCTAGCTGGGATGAGCAGTTCTTC. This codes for CASSEALASWDEQFF.

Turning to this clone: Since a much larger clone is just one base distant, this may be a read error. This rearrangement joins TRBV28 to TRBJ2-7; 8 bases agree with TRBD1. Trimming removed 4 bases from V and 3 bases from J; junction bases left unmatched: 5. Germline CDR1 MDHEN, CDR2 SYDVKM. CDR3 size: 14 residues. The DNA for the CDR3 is TGTGCCAGCAGTTCCCGGACAGGGAACTACGAGCAGTACTTC. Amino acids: CASSSRTGNYEQYF.

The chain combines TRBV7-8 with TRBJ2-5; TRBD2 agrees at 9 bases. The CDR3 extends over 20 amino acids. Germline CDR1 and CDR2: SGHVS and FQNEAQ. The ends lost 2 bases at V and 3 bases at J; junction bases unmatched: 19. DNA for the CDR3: TGTGCCAGCAGCTTAATGGCGGGCGCTAGCGGGATGATTAGGGAAGAGACCCAGTACTTC. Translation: CASSLMAGASGMIREETQYF. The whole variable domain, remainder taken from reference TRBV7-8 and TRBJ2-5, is GAGVSQSPRYKVAKRGQDVALRCDPISGHVSLFWYQQALGQGPEFLTYFQNEAQLDKSGLPSDRFFAERPEGSVSTLKIQRTQQEDSAVYLCASSLMAGASGMIREETQYFGPGTRLLVL.

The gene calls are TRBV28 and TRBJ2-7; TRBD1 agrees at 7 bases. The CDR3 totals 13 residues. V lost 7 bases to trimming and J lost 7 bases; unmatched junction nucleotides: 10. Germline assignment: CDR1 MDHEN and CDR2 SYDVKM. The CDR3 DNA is TGTGCCAGCATGAAACAGGGGCTAAGTGAGCAGTACTTC. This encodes CASMKQGLSEQYF.

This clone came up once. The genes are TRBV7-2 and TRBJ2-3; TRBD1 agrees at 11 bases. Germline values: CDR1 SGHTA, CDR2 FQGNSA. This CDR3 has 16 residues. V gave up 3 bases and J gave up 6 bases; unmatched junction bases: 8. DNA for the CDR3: TGTGCCAGCAGCTTGTTAGGACAGGGGGCGTCCGATACGCAGTATTTT. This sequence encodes CASSLLGQGASDTQYF.

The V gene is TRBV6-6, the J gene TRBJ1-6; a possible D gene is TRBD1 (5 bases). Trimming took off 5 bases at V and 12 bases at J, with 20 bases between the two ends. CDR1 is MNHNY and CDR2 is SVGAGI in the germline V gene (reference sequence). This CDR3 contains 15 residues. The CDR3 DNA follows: TGTGCCAGCAGTACCCAGGGAGCGGGAGAAGTACCCCTCCACTTT. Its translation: CASSTQGAGEVPLHF.

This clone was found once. CDR3 sequence (DNA): TGCAGCGTTGGTCAGCGGACTTACAATGAGCAGTTCTTC. Its translation is CSVGQRTYNEQFF. V gene TRBV29-1 combines with J gene TRBJ2-1, with D possibly matching TRBD2 (5 bases). This CDR3 comprises 13 residues. CDR1 SQVTM and CDR2 ANQGSEA come from the germline V gene. Deletions cut 4 bases from V and 4 bases from J, with 11 bases between.

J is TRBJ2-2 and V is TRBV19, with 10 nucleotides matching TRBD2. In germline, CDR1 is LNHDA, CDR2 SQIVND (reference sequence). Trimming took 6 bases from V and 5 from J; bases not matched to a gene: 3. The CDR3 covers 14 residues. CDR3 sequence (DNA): TGTGCCAGTAGACTAGCGGGAACGACCGGGGAGCTGTTTTTT. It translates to CASRLAGTTGELFF.

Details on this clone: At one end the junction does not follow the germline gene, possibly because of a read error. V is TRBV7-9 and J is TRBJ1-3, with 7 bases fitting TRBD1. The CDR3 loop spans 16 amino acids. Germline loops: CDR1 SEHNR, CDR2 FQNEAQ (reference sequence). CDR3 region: CSSSYYRGSKGNTIYF. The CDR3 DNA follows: TGTTCCAGCAGTTATTACAGGGGTTCGAAAGGAAACACCATATATTTT.

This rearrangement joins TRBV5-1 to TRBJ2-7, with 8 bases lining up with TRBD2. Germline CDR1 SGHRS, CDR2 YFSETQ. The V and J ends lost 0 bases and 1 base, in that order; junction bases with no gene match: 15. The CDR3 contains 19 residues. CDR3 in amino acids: CASSLVSAPIGGASYEQYF. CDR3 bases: TGCGCCAGCAGCTTGGTATCGGCCCCGATCGGGGGGGCGTCCTACGAGCAGTACTTC. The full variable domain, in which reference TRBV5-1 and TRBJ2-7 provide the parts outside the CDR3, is KAGVTQTPRYLIKTRGQQVTLSCSPISGHRSVSWYQQTPGQGLQFLFEYFSETQRNKGNFPGRFSGRQFSNSRSEMNVSTLELGDSALYLCASSLVSAPIGGASYEQYFGPGTRLTVT.

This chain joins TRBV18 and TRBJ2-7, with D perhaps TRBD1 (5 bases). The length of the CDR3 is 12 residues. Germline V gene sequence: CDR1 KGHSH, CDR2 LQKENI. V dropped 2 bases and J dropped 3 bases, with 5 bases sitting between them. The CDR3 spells CASSPDSYEQYF. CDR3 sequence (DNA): TGTGCCAGCTCACCAGACAGCTACGAGCAGTACTTC.